The entry below describes one T cell receptor beta chain. Its specificity is unknown. The record originates from a study of OX40 agonist ivuxolimab in advanced cancers. Across the whole study: Around 40% of patients had received prior checkpoint inhibitor therapy. Study-level findings and limits: Clones of CD4+ and CD8+ blood T cells grew by week 6 at doses of 0.1 to 3.0 mg/kg. Relative to CD4+, CD8+ T cells held more expanded clones on average. The antigens recognized by the expanded peripheral T cells, that is their antigen specificity, were not determined.

Clones were read by immunoSEQ multiplex PCR, and TCRdb kept only the in-frame ones, dropping some. The data contain tens of thousands of clones, roughly 90% of them singletons. The germline V gene has CDR1 WSHSY and CDR2 SAAADI. This CDR3 has 14 residues. The ends were cut back, 3 bases at V and 2 bases at J, with 10 bases in the middle. The sample consisted of CD4+ or CD8+ T cells sorted from blood, taken in a trial of the OX40 agonist ivuxolimab. The sequence derives from an adult with an advanced solid tumor such as melanoma, head and neck, liver or kidney cancer. This chain uses TRBV10-2 with TRBJ2-5, with a tentative D call TRBD1 (5 bases). CDR3 sequence: CASSDKGMQETQYF. CDR3 DNA sequence: TGCGCCAGCAGTGATAAGGGGATGCAAGAGACCCAGTACTTC.